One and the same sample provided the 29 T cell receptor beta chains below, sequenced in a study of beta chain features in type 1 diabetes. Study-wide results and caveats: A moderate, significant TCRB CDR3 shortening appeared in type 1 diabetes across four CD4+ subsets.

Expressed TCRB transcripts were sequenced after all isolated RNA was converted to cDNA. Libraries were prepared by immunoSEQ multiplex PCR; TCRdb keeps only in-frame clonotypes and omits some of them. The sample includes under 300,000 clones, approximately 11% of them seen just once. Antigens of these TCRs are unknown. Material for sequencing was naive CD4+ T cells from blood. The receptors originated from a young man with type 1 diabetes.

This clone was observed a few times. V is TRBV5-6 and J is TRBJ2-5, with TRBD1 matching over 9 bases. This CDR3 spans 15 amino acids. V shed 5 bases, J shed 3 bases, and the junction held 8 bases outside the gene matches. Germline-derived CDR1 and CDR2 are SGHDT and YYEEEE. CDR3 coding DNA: TGTGCCAGCAGGAACGACGGGACAGGGAAAGAGACCCAGTACTTC. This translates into CASRNDGTGKETQYF. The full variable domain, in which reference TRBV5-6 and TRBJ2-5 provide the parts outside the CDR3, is DAGVTQSPTHLIKTRGQQVTLRCSPKSGHDTVSWYQQALGQGPQFIFQYYEEEERQRGNFPDRFSGHQFPNYSSELNVNALLLGDSALYLCASRNDGTGKETQYFGPGTRLLVL.

The CDR3 DNA is TGCGCCAGCAGTTCGGGACAGAACTATGGCTACACCTTC. Translating it yields CASSSGQNYGYTF. The genes are TRBV4-3 and TRBJ1-2; 7 nucleotides agree with TRBD1. Germline V gene data show CDR1 as LGHNA and CDR2 as YSLEER. With 6 bases clipped from V and 2 bases from J, the junction kept 3 bases outside the gene matches. There are 13 residues in the CDR3.

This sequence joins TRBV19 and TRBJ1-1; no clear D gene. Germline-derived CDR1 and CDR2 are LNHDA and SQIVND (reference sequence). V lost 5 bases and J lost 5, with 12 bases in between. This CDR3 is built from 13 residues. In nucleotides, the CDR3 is TGTGCCAGTAGTCGGGGTGGGAGGACTGAAGCTTTCTTT. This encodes CASSRGGRTEAFF.

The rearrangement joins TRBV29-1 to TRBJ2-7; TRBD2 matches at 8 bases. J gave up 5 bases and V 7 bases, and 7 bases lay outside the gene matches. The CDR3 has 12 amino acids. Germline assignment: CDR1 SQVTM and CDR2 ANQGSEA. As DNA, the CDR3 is TGCAGCGCTCGGGAGGGGAGCAACGAGCAGTACTTC. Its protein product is CSAREGSNEQYF.

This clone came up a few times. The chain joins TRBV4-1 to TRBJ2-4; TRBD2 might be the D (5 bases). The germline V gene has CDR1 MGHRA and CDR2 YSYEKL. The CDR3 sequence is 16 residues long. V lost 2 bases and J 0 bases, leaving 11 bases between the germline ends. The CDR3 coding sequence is TGCGCCAGCAGCCAACTCTCTGGACTAGCCAAAAACATTCAGTACTTC. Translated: CASSQLSGLAKNIQYF.

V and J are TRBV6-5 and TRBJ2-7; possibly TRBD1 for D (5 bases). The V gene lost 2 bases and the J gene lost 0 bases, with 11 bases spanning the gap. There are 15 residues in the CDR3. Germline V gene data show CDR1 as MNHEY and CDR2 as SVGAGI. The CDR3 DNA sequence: TGTGCCAGCAGTTACGCTGGGGCGTTCTCCTACGAGCAGTACTTC. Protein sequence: CASSYAGAFSYEQYF.

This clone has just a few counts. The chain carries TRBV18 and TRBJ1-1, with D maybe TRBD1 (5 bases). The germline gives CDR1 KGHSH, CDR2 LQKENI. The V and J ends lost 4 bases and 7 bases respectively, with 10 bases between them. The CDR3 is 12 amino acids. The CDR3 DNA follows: TGTGCCAGCTCACAGTACGGGGGTGAAGCTTTCTTT. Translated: CASSQYGGEAFF.

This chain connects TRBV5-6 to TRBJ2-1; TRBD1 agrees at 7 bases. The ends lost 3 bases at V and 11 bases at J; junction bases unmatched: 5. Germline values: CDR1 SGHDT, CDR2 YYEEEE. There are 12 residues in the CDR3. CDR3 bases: TGTGCCAGCAGCTATGACAGGGAGCAGCAGTTCTTC. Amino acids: CASSYDREQQFF.

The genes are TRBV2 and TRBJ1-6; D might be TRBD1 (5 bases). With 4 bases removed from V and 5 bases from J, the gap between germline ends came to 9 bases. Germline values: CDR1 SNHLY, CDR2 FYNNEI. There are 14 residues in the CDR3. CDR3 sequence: CASSARANNSPLHF. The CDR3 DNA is TGTGCCAGCAGTGCCAGGGCGAATAATTCACCCCTCCACTTT. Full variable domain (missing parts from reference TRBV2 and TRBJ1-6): EPEVTQTPSHQVTQMGQEVILRCVPISNHLYFYWYRQILGQKVEFLVSFYNNEISEKSEIFDDQFSVERPDGSNFTLKIRSTKLEDSAMYFCASSARANNSPLHFGNGTRLTVT.

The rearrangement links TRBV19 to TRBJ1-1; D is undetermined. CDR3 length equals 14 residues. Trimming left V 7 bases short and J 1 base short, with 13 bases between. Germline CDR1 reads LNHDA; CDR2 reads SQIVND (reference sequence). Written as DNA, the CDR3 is TGTGCCAGTATGGAGAGGTCCGGGAACACTGAAGCTTTCTTT. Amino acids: CASMERSGNTEAFF. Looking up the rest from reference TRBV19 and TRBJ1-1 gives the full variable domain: DGGITQSPKYLFRKEGQNVTLSCEQNLNHDAMYWYRQDPGQGLRLIYYSQIVNDFQKGDIAEGYSVSREKKESFPLTVTSAQKNPTAFYLCASMERSGNTEAFFGQGTRLTVV.

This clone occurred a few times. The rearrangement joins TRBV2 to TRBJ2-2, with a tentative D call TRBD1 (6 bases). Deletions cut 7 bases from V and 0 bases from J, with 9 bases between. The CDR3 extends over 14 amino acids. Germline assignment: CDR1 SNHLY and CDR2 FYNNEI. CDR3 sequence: CASTRTANTGELFF. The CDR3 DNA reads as TGTGCCAGCACGCGGACAGCGAACACCGGGGAGCTGTTTTTT.

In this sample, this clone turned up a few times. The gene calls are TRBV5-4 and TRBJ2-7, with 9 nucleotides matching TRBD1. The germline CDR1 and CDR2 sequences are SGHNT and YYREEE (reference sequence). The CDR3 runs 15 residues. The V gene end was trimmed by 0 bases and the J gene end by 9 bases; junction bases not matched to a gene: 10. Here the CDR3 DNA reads TGTGCCAGCAGCTTGGCCAAGACAGGGGGGTCGGTGCAGTACTTC. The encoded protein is CASSLAKTGGSVQYF.

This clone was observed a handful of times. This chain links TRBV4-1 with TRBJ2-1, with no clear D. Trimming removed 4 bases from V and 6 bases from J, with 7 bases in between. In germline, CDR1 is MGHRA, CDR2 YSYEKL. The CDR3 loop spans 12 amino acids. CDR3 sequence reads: CASSLPSNEQFF. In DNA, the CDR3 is TGCGCCAGCAGCCTACCTAGCAATGAGCAGTTCTTC.

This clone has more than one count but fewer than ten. Here the CDR3 DNA reads TGTGCCAGCAGCCAAGAAACAGTCCTACGGGGGTCCTACGAGCAGTACTTC. It codes for CASSQETVLRGSYEQYF. The rearrangement joins TRBV14 to TRBJ2-7, with a possible D match to TRBD2 (6 bases). V was cut by 0 bases and J by 1 base, with 16 bases left in between. CDR3 length equals 17 residues. The germline V gene encodes CDR1 SGHDN and CDR2 FVKESK.

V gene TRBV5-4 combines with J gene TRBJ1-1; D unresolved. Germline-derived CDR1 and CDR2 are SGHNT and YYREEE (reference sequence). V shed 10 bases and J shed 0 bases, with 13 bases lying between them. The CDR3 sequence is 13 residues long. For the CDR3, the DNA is TGTGCCGGCAAAGAGGGATTGAACACTGAAGCTTTCTTT. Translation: CAGKEGLNTEAFF.

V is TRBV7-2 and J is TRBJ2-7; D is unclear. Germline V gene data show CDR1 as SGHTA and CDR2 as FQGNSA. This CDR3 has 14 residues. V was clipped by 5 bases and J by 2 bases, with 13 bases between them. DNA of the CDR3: TGTGCCAGCAGCCCCGGCCAGGAAACCTACGAGCAGTACTTC. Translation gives CASSPGQETYEQYF.

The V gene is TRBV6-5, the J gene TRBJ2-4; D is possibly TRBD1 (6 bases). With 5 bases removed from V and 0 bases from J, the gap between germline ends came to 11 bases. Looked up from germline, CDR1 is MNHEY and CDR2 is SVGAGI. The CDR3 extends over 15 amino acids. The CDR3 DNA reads TGTGCCAGCAGTACCGGGACATTAGCCAAAAACATTCAGTACTTC. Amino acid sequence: CASSTGTLAKNIQYF.

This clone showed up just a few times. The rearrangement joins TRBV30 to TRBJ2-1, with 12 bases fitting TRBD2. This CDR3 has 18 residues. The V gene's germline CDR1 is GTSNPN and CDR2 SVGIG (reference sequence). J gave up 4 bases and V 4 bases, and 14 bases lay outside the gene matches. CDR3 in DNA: TGTGCCTGGACAAGGGGGACTAGCGGGTATTCACTATACAATGAGCAGTTCTTC. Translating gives CAWTRGTSGYSLYNEQFF.

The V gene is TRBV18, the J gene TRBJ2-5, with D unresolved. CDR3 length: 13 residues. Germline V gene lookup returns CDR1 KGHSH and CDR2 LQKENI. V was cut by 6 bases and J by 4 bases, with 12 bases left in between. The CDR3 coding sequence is TGTGCCAGCTCCTCCGGTCCGAGAGAGACCCAGTACTTC. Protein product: CASSSGPRETQYF.

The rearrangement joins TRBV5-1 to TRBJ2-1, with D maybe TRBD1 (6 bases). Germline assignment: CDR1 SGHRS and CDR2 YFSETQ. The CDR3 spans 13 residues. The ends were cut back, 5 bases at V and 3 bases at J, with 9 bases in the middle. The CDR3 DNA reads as TGCGCCAGCAGACCGACAGGCTACAATGAGCAGTTCTTC. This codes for CASRPTGYNEQFF.

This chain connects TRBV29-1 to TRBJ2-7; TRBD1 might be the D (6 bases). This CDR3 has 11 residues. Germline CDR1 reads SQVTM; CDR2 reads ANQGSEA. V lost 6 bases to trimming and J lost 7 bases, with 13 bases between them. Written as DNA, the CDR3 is TGCAGCGTCAGAACAGGGCAAGAGCAGTACTTC. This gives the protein CSVRTGQEQYF.

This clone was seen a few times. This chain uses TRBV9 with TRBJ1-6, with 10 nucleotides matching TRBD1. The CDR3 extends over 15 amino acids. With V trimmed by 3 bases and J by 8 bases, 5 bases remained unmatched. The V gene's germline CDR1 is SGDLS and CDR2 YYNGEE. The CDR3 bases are TGTGCCAGCAGCGAAACCGGGACAGGGGATTCACCCCTCCACTTT. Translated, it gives CASSETGTGDSPLHF.

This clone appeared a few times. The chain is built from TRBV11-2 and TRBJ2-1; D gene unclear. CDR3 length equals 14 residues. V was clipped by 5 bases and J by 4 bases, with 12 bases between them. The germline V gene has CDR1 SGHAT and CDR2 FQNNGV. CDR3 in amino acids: CASSQGVGYNEQFF. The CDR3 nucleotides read TGTGCCAGCAGCCAAGGAGTGGGTTACAATGAGCAGTTCTTC. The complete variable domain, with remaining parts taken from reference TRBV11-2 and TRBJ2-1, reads EAGVAQSPRYKIIEKRQSVAFWCNPISGHATLYWYQQILGQGPKLLIQFQNNGVVDDSQLPKDRFSAERLKGVDSTLKIQPAKLEDSAVYLCASSQGVGYNEQFFGPGTRLTVL.

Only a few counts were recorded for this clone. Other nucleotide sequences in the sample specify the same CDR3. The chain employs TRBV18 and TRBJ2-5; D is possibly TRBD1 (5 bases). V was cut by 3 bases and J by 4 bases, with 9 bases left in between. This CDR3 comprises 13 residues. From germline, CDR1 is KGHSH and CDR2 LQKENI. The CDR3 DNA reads TGTGCCAGCTCACCGCCAGGGCGAGAGACCCAGTACTTC. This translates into CASSPPGRETQYF.

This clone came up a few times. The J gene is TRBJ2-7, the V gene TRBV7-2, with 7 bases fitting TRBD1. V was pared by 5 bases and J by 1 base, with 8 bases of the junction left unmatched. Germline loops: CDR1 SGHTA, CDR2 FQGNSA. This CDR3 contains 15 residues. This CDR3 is CASSIGQVNSYEQYF. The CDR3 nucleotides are TGTGCCAGCAGCATCGGACAGGTGAATTCCTACGAGCAGTACTTC.

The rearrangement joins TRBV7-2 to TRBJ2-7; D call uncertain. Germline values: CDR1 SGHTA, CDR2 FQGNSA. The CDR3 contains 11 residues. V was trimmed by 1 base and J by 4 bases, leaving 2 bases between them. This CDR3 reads CASSLVYEQYF. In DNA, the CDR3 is TGTGCCAGCAGCTTAGTATACGAGCAGTACTTC.

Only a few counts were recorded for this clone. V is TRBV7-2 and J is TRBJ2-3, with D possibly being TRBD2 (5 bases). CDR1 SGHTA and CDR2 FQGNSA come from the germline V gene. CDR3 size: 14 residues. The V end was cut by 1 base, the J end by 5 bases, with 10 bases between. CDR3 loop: CASSLGGWGDTQYF. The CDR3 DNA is TGTGCCAGCAGCTTAGGCGGGTGGGGAGATACGCAGTATTTT.

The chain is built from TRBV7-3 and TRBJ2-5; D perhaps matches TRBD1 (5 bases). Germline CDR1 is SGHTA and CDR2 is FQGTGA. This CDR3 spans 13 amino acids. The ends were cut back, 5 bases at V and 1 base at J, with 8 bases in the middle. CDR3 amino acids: CASSRQPQETQYF. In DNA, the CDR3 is TGTGCCAGCAGCCGACAGCCCCAAGAGACCCAGTACTTC.

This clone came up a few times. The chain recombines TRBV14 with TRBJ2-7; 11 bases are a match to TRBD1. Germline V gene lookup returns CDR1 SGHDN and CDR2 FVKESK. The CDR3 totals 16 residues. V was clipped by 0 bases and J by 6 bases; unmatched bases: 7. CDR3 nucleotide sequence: TGTGCCAGCAGCCAAGATCTGGGGACAGGGGGGATCGAGCAGTACTTC. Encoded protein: CASSQDLGTGGIEQYF.